This TCR beta chain was sequenced during a study of beta chain features in type 1 diabetes. This CDR3 has 14 residues. Germline-derived CDR1 and CDR2 are SGHAT and FQNNGV. The trim removed 2 bases at V and 9 bases at J, leaving 10 bases unmatched. Sequencing targeted expressed TCRB transcripts, as all isolated RNA had been reverse transcribed. This table comes from immunoSEQ multiplex PCR, and its TCRdb copy is limited to in-frame clones, with some not included. Of 600,000 to 650,000 clones listed, about 14% are singletons. This receptor was obtained from a man between 18 and 35 years old in good health. Sequenced: naive CD4+ T cells from blood. The chain links TRBV11-2 to TRBJ2-7; TRBD2 matches 7 bases. In DNA form, the CDR3 reads TGTGCCAGCAGCTTACTTTCAGAGCGGGGAGTGCAGTACTTC. This encodes CASSLLSERGVQYF.